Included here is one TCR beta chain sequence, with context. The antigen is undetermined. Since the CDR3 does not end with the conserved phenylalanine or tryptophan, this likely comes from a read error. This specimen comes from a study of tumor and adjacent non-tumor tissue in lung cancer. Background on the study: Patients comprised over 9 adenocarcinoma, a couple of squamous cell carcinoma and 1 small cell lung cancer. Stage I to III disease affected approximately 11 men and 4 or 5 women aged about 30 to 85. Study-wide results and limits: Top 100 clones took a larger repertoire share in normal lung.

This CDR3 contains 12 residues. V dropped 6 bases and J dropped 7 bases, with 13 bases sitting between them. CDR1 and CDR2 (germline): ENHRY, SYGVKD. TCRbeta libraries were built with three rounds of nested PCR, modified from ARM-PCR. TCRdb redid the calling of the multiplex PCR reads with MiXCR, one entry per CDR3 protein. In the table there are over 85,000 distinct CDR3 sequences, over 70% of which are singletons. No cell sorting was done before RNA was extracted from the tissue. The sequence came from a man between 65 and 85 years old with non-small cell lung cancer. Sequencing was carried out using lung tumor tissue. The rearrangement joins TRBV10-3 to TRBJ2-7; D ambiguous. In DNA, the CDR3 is TGTGCCATCAGAGGCACCCACGGAGAGCAGTACTTA. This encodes CAIRGTHGEQYL.